One and the same sample provided the 2 T cell receptor beta chains below, sequenced in a study of Ad26.COV2.S vaccination and SARS-CoV-2 variants. Profiling relied on immunoSEQ multiplex PCR, and the TCRdb table lists in-frame clones only, not all of them. The data hold about 680,000 clones, with roughly 90% observed a single time. Sample treatment: about 20 received Ad26.COV2.S at low or high dose, single or two shots; several received placebo; per-sample allocation not given. Collection of samples fell on day 63 after the first vaccine or placebo injection. Sequencing used peripheral blood, obtained in a trial of Ad26.COV2.S vaccine versus placebo. All receptors derive from a person between 18 and 59 years old who received the Ad26.COV2.S COVID-19 vaccine or a placebo.

The V call is TRBV30, the J call TRBJ1-2; unclear D gene. The V gene's germline CDR1 is GTSNPN and CDR2 SVGIG (reference sequence). Trimming removed 0 bases at V and 0 bases at J, with 8 bases between. The CDR3 extends over 14 amino acids. DNA for the CDR3: TGTGCCTGGAGTGTACAGCGGGCTAACTATGGCTACACCTTC. As protein: CAWSVQRANYGYTF.

This chain connects TRBV6-5 to TRBJ1-4, with TRBD1 identical over 9 bases. The CDR3 consists of 14 residues. V lost 4 bases, J lost 7 bases, and 4 bases stayed unmatched. The V gene's germline CDR1 is MNHEY and CDR2 SVGAGI. The CDR3 here is CASSLDRGGEKLFF. CDR3 DNA sequence: TGTGCCAGCAGTTTGGACAGGGGCGGTGAAAAACTGTTTTTT.